This T cell receptor (beta chain) was identified in a study of shared clonotypes between healthy human individuals. Regarding the study as a whole: The study's rarefaction showed incomplete sorted-subset sequencing despite large depth.

This clone came up once. Its antigen remains unknown. There are 13 residues in the CDR3. Germline V gene data show CDR1 as KGHSH and CDR2 as LQKENI. V was clipped by 5 bases and J by 5 bases, with 10 bases between them. Assay used: immunoSEQ multiplex PCR; TCRdb lists only in-frame clones, some missing. The table lists roughly 1,600,000 clones, 97% to 99% of them singletons, with roughly 0.35% in the top ten. This TCR derives from a man aged 25 to 40 in good health. The sequenced material came from naive CD4+ T cells sorted from blood. Subset reported: CD45RA+ positively selected. The V gene is TRBV18, the J gene TRBJ2-1; D is ambiguous. CDR3 residues: CASSSQSHNEQFF. CDR3 coding DNA: TGTGCCAGCTCATCACAAAGCCACAATGAGCAGTTCTTC.